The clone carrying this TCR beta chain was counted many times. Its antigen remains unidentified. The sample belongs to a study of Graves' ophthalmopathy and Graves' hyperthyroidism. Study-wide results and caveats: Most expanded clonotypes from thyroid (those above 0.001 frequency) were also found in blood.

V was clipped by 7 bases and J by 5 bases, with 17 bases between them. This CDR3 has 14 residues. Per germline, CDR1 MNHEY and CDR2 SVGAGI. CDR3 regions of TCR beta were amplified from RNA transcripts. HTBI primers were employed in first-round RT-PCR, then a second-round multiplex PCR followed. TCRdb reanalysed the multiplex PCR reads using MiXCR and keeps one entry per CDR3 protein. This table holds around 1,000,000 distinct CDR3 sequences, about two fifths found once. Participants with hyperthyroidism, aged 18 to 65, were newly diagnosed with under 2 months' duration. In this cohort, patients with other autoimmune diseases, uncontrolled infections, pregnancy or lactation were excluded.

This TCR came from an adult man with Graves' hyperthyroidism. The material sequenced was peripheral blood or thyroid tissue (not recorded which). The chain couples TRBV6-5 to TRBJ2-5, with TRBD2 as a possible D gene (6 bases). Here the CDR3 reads CASKGTDTLETQYF. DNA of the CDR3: TGTGCCAGCAAAGGGACTGATACCTTGGAGACCCAGTACTTC.